This TCR beta chain is drawn from a study of shared clonotypes between healthy human individuals. The overall study: Donors had three CD4 naive, three CD4 memory, two CD8 naive and one CD8 memory plate apiece.

This CDR3 is 21 amino acids long. Per the germline V gene, CDR1 is LGHNA and CDR2 is YNFKEQ. V was pared by 4 bases and J by 0 bases, with 9 bases of the junction left unmatched. The study's findings and limits: Four donors shared about 5% of their naive CD4 clonotypes. Blood alone was sampled, and tissue repertoires likely differ.

For each subset, genomic DNA was distributed in equal portions over several immunoSEQ plates. Clones were sequenced by immunoSEQ multiplex PCR, and TCRdb holds only the in-frame ones, with some missing. The repertoire holds 900,000 to 1,200,000 clones, with around 78% as singletons. Worth noting for this clone: Antigen: not known.

The chain links TRBV4-2 to TRBJ2-6; the match to TRBD2 covers 16 bases. The TCR sequence derives from a man in his late teens or twenties in good health. Some clones in this sample may be carry-over from other donors' samples. The sequenced sample was memory CD4+ T cells from PBMCs. Specified subset: CD45RA-negative fraction. DNA of the CDR3: TGTGCCAGCAGCCGAGGCCCGGGACTAGCGGGAGGGTTCTCTGGGGCCAACGTCCTGACTTTC. Amino acid sequence: CASSRGPGLAGGFSGANVLTF.